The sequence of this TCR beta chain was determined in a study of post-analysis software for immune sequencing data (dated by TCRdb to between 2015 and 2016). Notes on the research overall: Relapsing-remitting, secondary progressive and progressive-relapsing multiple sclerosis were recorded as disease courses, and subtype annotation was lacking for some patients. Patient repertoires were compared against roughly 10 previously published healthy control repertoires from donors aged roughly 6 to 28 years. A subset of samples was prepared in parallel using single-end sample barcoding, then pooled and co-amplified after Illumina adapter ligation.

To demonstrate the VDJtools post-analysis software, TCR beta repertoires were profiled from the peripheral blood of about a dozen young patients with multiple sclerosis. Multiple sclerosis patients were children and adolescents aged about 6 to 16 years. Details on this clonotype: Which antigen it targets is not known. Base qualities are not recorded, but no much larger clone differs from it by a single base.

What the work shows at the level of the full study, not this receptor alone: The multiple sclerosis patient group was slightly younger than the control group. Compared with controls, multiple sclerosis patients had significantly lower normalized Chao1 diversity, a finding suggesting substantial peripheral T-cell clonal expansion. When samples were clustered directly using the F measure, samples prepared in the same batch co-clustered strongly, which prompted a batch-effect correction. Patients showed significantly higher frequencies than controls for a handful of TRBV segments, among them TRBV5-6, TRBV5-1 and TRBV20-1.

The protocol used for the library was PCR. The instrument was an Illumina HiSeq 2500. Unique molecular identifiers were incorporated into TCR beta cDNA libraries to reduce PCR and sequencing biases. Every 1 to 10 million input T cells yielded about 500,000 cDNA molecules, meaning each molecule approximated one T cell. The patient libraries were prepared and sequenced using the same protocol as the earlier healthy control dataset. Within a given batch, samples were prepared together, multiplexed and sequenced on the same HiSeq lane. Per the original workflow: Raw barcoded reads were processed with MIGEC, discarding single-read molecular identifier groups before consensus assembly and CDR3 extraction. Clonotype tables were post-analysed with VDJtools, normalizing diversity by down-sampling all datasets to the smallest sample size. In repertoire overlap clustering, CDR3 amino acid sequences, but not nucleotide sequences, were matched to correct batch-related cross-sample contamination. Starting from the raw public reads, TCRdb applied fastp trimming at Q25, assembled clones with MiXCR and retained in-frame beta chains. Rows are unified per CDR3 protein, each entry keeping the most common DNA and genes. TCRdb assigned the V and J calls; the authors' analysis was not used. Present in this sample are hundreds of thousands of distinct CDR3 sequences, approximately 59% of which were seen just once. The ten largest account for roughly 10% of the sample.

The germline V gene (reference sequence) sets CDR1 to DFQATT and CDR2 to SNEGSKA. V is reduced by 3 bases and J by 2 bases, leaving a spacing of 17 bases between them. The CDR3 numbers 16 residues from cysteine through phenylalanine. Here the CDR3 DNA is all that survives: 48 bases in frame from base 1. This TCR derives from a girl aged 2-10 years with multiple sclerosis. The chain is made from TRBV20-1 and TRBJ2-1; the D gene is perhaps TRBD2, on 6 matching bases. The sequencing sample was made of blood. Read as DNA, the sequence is TGCAGTGCTAGTTTGGAGGGTGGGAGTCCCTACAATGAGCAGTTCTTC. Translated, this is CSASLEGGSPYNEQFF.